The present entry profiles one TCR beta chain with its context. Its cognate antigen is unknown. Every bit of the isolated RNA underwent reverse transcription, so sequencing read expressed TCRB transcripts. Measured with immunoSEQ multiplex PCR; TCRdb has only the in-frame clones, and not every one. The repertoire includes hundreds of thousands of clones, less than 20% of them detected once, and about 0.097% sits in the top ten. The entry originates in a study of beta chain features in type 1 diabetes. Study-wide results and limits: Relative to healthy donors, patients appeared to have naive, central memory and Treg TCRB repertoires that were more similar.

Trimming removed 4 bases from V and 6 bases from J; junction bases left unmatched: 9. The CDR3 consists of 15 residues. CDR1 is MDHEN and CDR2 is SYDVKM in the germline V gene. The V gene is TRBV28, the J gene TRBJ2-7, with 10 bases that match TRBD1. This clonotype originated in a man aged 18 to 29 in good health. Sequenced input: naive CD4+ T cells from blood. CDR3 bases: TGTGCCAGCAGTTGGAGGGGGACAGGGGTTATCGAGCAGTACTTC. It encodes CASSWRGTGVIEQYF.